This T cell receptor beta chain emerged from a study of T cells in Graves' hyperthyroidism and ophthalmopathy. Study-wide results and limits: In blood, most of the thyroid clonotypes expanded above 0.001 were also present. The model made its ophthalmopathy prediction, and onset followed a median around 6.9 months later.

Looked up from germline, CDR1 is SGHTA and CDR2 is FQGTGA. V lost 4 bases and J lost 2, with 13 bases in between. The CDR3 spans 15 residues. Amplified TCR beta CDR3 regions came from RNA transcripts. The HTBI set primed first-round TCR CDR3 RT-PCR. TCRdb recomputed calls from the multiplex PCR reads with MiXCR, one row per CDR3 protein. Of roughly 640,000 distinct CDR3 sequences in the sample, more than 15% were seen once. Patients showing uncontrolled infection, other autoimmune disease, pregnancy or lactation were ineligible. PBMCs were collected from an approximately 9.4 ml volume of fresh peripheral blood. This clonotype was seen repeatedly, ten times or more. Its antigen is not identified.

The chain is built from TRBV7-3 and TRBJ2-3; D is possibly TRBD2 (7 bases). Sample: blood. This receptor was taken from a woman between 40 and 55 years old with Graves' ophthalmopathy. CDR3 region: CASSSGGRYTDTQYF. CDR3 coding DNA: TGTGCCAGCAGCTCCGGGGGGCGGTACACAGATACGCAGTATTTT.